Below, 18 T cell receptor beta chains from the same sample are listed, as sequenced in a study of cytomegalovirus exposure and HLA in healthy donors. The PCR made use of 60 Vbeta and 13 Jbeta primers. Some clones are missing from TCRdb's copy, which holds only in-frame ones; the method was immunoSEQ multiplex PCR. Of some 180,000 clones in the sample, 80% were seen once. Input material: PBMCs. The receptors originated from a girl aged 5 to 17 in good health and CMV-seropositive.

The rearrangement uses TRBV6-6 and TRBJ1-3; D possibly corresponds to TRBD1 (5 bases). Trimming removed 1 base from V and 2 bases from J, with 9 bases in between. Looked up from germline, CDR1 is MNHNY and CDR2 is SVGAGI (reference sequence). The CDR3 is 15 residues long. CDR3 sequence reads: CASSYLAGPGNTIYF. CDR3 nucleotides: TGTGCCAGCAGTTACTTAGCGGGGCCTGGAAACACCATATATTTT.

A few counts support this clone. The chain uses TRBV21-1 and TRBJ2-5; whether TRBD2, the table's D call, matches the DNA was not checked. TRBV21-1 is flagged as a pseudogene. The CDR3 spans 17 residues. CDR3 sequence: CASSKGVFSGRRETQYF. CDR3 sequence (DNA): TGTGCCAGCAGCAAAGGGGTTTTCAGCGGGAGGAGAGAGACCCAGTACTTC.

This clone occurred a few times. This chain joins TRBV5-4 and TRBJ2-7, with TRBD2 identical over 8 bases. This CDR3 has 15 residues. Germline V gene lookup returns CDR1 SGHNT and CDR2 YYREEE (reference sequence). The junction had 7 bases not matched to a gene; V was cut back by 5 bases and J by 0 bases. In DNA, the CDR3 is TGTGCCAGCAGTCCCGGGACTAGAGGCTCCTACGAGCAGTACTTC. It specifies CASSPGTRGSYEQYF.

This CDR3 reads CASSQDPAGGPSEQFF. The CDR3, as DNA: TGTGCCAGCAGCCAAGATCCAGCGGGAGGGCCCAGTGAGCAGTTCTTC. This chain links TRBV4-2 with TRBJ2-1; TRBD2 matches 10 bases. This CDR3 contains 16 residues. Germline V lookup: CDR1 LGHNA, CDR2 YNFKEQ. With 0 bases clipped from V and 9 bases from J, the junction kept 8 bases outside the gene matches.

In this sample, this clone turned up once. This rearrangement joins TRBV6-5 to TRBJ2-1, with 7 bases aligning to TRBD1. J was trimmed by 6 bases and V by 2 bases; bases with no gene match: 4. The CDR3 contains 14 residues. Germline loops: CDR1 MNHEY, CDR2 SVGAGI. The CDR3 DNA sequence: TGTGCCAGCAGTTACGGCCCAGGGGGCAATGAGCAGTTCTTC. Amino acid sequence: CASSYGPGGNEQFF.

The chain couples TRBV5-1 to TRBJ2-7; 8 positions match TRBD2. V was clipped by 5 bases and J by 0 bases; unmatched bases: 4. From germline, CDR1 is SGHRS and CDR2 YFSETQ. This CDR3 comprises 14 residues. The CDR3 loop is CASRSGRTSYEQYF. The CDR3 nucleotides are TGCGCCAGCAGAAGCGGGAGAACCTCCTACGAGCAGTACTTC.

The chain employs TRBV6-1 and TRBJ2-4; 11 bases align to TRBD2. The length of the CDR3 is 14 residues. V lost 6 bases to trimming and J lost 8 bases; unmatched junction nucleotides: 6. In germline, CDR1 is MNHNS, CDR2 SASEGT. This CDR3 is CASRAGTSGYIQYF. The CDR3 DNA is TGTGCCAGCAGAGCCGGGACTAGCGGTTACATTCAGTACTTC.

The CDR3 DNA reads TGCGCCAGCCTGACTAGCGGTTACGAGCAGTACTTC. This encodes CASLTSGYEQYF. The chain joins TRBV10-1 to TRBJ2-7, with TRBD2 matching over 9 bases. The trim removed 8 bases at V and 4 bases at J, leaving 3 bases unmatched. CDR3 length: 12 amino acids. Germline V gives CDR1 WNHNN, CDR2 SYGVQD (reference sequence).

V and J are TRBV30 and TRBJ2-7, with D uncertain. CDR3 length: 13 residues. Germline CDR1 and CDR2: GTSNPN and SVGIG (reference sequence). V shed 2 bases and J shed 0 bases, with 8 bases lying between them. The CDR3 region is CAWSFGSSYEQYF. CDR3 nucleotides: TGTGCCTGGAGTTTCGGTAGCTCCTACGAGCAGTACTTC.

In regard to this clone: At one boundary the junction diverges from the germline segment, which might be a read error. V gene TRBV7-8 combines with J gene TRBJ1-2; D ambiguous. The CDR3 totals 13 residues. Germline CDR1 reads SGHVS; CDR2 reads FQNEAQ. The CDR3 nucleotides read TGTGACAGCAGCTTAGCGTTAATTGATGGCTACACCTTC. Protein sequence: CDSSLALIDGYTF.

The CDR3 nucleotides are TGTGCCAGCAGCTCCCATGGGGGACTCTATGGCTACACCTTC. It yields the protein CASSSHGGLYGYTF. The V and J genes are TRBV11-2 and TRBJ1-2; a possible D gene is TRBD1 (5 bases). The CDR3 totals 14 residues. Germline V lookup: CDR1 SGHAT, CDR2 FQNNGV. Trimming stripped 4 bases from V and 4 bases from J, with 13 bases between.

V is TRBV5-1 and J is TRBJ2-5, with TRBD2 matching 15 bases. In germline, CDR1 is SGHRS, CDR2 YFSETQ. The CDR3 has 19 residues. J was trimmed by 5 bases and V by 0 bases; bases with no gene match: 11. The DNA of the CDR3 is TGCGCCAGCAGCTTGGGGGAGGGGACTAGCGGGAGGTTTTGGGAGACCCAGTACTTC. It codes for CASSLGEGTSGRFWETQYF. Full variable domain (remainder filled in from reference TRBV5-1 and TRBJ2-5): KAGVTQTPRYLIKTRGQQVTLSCSPISGHRSVSWYQQTPGQGLQFLFEYFSETQRNKGNFPGRFSGRQFSNSRSEMNVSTLELGDSALYLCASSLGEGTSGRFWETQYFGPGTRLLVL.

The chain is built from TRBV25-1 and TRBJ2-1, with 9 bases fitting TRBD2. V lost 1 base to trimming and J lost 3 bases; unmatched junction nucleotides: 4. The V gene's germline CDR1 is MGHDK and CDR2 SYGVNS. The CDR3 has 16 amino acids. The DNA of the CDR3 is TGTGCCAGCAGTGAATCTAATAGCGGGAGCTACAATGAGCAGTTCTTC. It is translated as CASSESNSGSYNEQFF.

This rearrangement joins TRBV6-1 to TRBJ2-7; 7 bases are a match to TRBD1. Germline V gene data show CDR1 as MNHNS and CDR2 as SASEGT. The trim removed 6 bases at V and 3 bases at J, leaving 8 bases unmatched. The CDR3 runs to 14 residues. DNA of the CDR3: TGTGCCAGCAGCGAGACAGGGCCCTTCTACGAGCAGTACTTC. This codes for CASSETGPFYEQYF.

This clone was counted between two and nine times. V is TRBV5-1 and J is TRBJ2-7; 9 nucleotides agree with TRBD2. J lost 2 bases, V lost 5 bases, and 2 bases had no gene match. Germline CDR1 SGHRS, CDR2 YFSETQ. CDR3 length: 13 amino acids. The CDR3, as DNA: TGCGCCAGCAGGCTAGCGGGGACCTACGAGCAGTACTTC. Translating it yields CASRLAGTYEQYF.

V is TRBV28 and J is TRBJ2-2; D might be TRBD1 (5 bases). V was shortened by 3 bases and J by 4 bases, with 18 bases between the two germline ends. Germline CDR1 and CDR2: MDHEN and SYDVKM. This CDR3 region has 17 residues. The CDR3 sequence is CASSFRPRVRTTGELFF. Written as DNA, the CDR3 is TGTGCCAGCAGTTTCAGGCCCAGGGTTCGAACCACCGGGGAGCTGTTTTTT.

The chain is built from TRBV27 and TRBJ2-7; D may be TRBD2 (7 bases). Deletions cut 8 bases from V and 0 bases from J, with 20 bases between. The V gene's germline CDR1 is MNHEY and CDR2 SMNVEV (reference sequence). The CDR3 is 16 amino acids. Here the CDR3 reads CASGKEGGFGSYEQYF. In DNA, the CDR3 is TGTGCCAGCGGTAAAGAGGGGGGGTTTGGCTCCTACGAGCAGTACTTC.

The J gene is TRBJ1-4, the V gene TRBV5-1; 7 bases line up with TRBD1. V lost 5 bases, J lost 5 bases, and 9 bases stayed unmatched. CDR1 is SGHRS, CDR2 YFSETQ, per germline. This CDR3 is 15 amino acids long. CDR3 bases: TGCGCCAGCAGTCTTAAGGGGGCAGGAAATGAAAAACTGTTTTTT. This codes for CASSLKGAGNEKLFF.